This T cell receptor (beta chain) was observed in a study of blood T cell repertoires in COVID-19 (dated by TCRdb to the early 2020s). Regarding the complete study: The collaborator samples originated in the United States, Italy and Spain and spanned the acute and convalescent phases of COVID-19. The prospective study material was composed of cDNA or gDNA derived from T cells, B-cell-depleted T cells, or PBMCs. The repertoires were released in a freely available public database intended as a resource for research on the immune response to SARS-CoV-2. Subjects who had been exposed to COVID-19, were actively infected with it, or had recovered from it provided the deeply sampled blood TCRbeta repertoires that made up the dataset. Where available, HLA class I and class II types were obtained from metadata supplied by the sample provider rather than from assay-based typing. A de-identified subject ID, COVID-19 status, age in years and sex were almost always included in the sample metadata. The samples were drawn from two sources: the first 160 participants of the ongoing ImmuneRACE study, and 950 to 1,500 subjects contributed by 6 global collaborators. Study-wide conclusions, independent of this receptor: The amount of clinical and demographic metadata varied by source and participant and was provided uncurated.

V lost 3 bases and J lost 3 bases; the stretch between them is 9 bases long. The germline V gene yields WSHSY for CDR1 and SAAADI for CDR2. The CDR3 runs 13 amino acids, cysteine and phenylalanine included. This entry keeps only the CDR3 DNA: 39 bases, framed from base 1. The immunoSEQ Assay, a bias-controlled multiplex PCR, was used to amplify TCRbeta CDR3 regions from genomic DNA. On the study's bioinformatics: The number of nucleated cells in each sample was estimated by amplification of reference gene primers within the assay. Sequence reads were collapsed and filtered to measure the absolute abundance of every unique TCRbeta CDR3 rearrangement. For each sample, productive Simpson clonality was calculated as the square root of Simpson's diversity index across productive rearrangements. This immuneACCESS table, as held by TCRdb, lists in-frame sequences with V and J called but not all clones. Of the missing ones, under half trace to an unresolved V gene in checked studies; the others have no known cause. V and J calls and clone size are as listed in that table; D and trimming were resolved from the DNA. The sample table contains 280,000 or so clones; only one count was recorded for roughly nine tenths of them. Together, the top ten hold roughly 6.3% of the sample.

Enrolling through a virtual design, the prospective study's participants ranged in age from about 18 to 89 years and lived across 24 United States geographic areas. In the prospective study, participants were assigned to cohorts based on the clinical history participants reported in a screening survey and a study questionnaire. ImmuneRACE Cohort 3 recovered participants were defined by two consecutive negative NP/OP PCR tests, healthcare professional clearance, or symptom resolution. Each participant in the prospective study had whole blood, serum and a nasopharyngeal or oropharyngeal swab collected by mobile phlebotomists. Over an approximately 2-month period, participants in the prospective study had the option of providing additional blood draws and questionnaires. Blood samples from the prospective study were shipped frozen or at room temperature prior to DNA extraction. Notes on this clone: The specificity of this receptor is unknown. Base qualities were left out, and no much larger clone turns up one base away.

The TCR sequence derives from a woman aged 40 to 49 who had recovered from COVID-19. The chain joins TRBV10-2 to TRBJ2-7; perhaps TRBD2 is the D gene, with 6 bases matching. Material: PBMCs or T cells enriched from blood (not recorded which). The CDR3 here reads CASSDSGGYEQYF. The nucleotides are TGCGCCAGCAGTGACTCCGGGGGCTACGAGCAGTACTTC.